The T cell receptor beta chain described here comes from a study of CD8+CD57+ T cells in acquired aplastic anemia. The ends were cut back, 5 bases at V and 8 bases at J, with 12 bases in the middle. Looked up from germline, CDR1 is SGHTA and CDR2 is FQGNSA. There are 12 residues in the CDR3. Profiles of TCR beta VDJ and CDR3 were generated from a genomic DNA template. TCRdb processed the reads anew with MiXCR; each CDR3 protein has one entry. Of 310,000 or so distinct CDR3 sequences listed, approximately 57% are singletons. Patients picked for sequencing had shown CD8+CD57+ cell expansion detected by flow cytometry. No patient had been given any therapy when blood was sampled.

The sequence was obtained from a human donor with aplastic anemia. V is TRBV7-2 and J is TRBJ1-1; D uncertain. Material: sorted CD4+, CD8+, or CD8+CD57+ T cells (not recorded which) from PBMCs. The CDR3 reads CASSPGIGEAFF. In DNA, the CDR3 is TGTGCCAGCAGCCCTGGGATCGGCGAAGCTTTCTTT. The entire variable domain, with the rest obtained from reference TRBV7-2 and TRBJ1-1, is as follows: GAGVSQSPSNKVTEKGKDVELRCDPISGHTALYWYRQSLGQGLEFLIYFQGNSAPDKSGLPSDRFSAERTGGSVSTLTIQRTQQEDSAVYLCASSPGIGEAFFGQGTRLTVV.